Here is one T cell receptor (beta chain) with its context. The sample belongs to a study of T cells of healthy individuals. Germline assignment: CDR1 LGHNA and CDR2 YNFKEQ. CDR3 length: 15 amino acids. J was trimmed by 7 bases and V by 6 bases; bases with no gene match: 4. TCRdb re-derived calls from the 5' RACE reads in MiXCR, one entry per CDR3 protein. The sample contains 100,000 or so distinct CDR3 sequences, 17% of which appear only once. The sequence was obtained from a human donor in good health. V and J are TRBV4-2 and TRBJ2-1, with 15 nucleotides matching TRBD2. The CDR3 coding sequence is TGTGCCAGCAGGAACGGGACTAGCGGGAGGAATGAGCAGTTCTTC. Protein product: CASRNGTSGRNEQFF.